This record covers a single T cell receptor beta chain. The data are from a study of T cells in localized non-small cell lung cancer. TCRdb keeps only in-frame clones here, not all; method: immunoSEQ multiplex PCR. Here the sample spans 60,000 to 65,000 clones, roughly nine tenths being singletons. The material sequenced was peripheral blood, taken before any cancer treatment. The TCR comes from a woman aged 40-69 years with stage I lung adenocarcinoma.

In DNA form, the CDR3 reads TGTGCCTGGAGCCGGGGGGCCGCGTCCTACGAGCAGTACTTC. This encodes CAWSRGAASYEQYF. The rearrangement joins TRBV30 to TRBJ2-7; possible D gene TRBD2, 7 bases. Trimming shortened V by 3 bases and J by 1 base, and 13 bases separated the two germline ends. The CDR3 sequence is 14 residues long. CDR1 and CDR2 from the germline V gene are GTSNPN and SVGIG (reference sequence). Supplemented by reference TRBV30 and TRBJ2-7, the full variable domain reads SQTIHQWPATLVQPVGSPLSLECTVEGTSNPNLYWYRQAAGRGLQLLFYSVGIGQISSEVPQNLSASRPQDRQFILSSKKLLLSDSGFYLCAWSRGAASYEQYFGPGTRLTVT.